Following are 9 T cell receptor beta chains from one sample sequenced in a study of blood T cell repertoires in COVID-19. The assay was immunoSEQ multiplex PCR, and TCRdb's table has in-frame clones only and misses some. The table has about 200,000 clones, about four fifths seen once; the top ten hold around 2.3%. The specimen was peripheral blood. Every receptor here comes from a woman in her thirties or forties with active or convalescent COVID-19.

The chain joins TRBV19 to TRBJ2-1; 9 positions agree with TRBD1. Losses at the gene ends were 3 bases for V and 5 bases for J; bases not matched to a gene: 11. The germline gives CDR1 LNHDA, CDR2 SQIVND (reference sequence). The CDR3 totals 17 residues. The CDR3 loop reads CASSILPRTGANNEQFF. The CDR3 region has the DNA TGTGCCAGTAGTATCCTACCGAGGACAGGGGCTAACAATGAGCAGTTCTTC.

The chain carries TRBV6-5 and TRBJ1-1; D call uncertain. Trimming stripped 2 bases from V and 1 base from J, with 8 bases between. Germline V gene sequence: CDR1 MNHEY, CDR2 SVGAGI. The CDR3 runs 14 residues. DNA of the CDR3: TGTGCCAGCAGTTACCGGGTGGAGAACACTGAAGCTTTCTTT. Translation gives CASSYRVENTEAFF.

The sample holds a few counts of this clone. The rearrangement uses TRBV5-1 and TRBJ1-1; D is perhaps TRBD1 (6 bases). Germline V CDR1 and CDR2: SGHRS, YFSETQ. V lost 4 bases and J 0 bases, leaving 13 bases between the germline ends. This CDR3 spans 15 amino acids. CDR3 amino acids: CASSPGAGVNTEAFF. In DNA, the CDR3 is TGCGCCAGCAGCCCAGGGGCAGGTGTGAACACTGAAGCTTTCTTT. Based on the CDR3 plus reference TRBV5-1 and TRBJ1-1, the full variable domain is KAGVTQTPRYLIKTRGQQVTLSCSPISGHRSVSWYQQTPGQGLQFLFEYFSETQRNKGNFPGRFSGRQFSNSRSEMNVSTLELGDSALYLCASSPGAGVNTEAFFGQGTRLTVV.

The CDR3 sequence is CASSLAAGGRYNEQFF. The CDR3 bases are TGTGCCAGCAGCTTAGCGGCGGGGGGCCGCTACAATGAGCAGTTCTTC. V is TRBV7-8 and J is TRBJ2-1; TRBD2 matches at 8 bases. After removal of 0 bases from V and 3 bases from J, the junction contained 4 bases not matched to a gene. The V gene's germline CDR1 is SGHVS and CDR2 FQNEAQ. This CDR3 has 16 amino acids.

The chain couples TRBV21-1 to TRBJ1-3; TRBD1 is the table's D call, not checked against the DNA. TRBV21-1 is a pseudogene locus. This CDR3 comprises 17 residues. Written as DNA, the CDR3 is TGTGCCAGCAGCGACCCGGGACAGGGGGGAACGAGGGACACCATATATTTT. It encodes CASSDPGQGGTRDTIYF.

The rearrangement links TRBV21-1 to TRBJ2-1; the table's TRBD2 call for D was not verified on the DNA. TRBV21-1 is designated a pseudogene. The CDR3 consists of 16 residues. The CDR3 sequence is CASSKLAGARRNEQFF. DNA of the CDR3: TGTGCCAGCAGCAAACTAGCGGGAGCTCGGCGCAATGAGCAGTTCTTC.

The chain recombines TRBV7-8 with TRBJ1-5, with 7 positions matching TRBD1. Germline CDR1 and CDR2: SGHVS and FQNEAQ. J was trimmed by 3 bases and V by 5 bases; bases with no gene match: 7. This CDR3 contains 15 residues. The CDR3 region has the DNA TGTGCCAGCAGCACGAGAAGGGGGCCCAATCAGCCCCAGCATTTT. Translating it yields CASSTRRGPNQPQHF.

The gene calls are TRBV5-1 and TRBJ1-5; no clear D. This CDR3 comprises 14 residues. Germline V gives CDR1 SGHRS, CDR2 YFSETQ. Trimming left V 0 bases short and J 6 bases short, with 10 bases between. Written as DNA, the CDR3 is TGCGCCAGCAGCTTGGCCCCCGGTGCTCAGCCCCAGCATTTT. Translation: CASSLAPGAQPQHF.

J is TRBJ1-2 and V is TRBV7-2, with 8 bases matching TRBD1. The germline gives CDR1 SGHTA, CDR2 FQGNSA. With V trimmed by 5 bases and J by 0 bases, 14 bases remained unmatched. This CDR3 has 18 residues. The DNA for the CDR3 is TGTGCCAGCAGCCACCCAAAGAAAGGACAGGGATCTAACTATGGCTACACCTTC. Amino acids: CASSHPKKGQGSNYGYTF. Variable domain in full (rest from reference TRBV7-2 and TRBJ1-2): GAGVSQSPSNKVTEKGKDVELRCDPISGHTALYWYRQSLGQGLEFLIYFQGNSAPDKSGLPSDRFSAERTGGSVSTLTIQRTQQEDSAVYLCASSHPKKGQGSNYGYTFGSGTRLTVV.